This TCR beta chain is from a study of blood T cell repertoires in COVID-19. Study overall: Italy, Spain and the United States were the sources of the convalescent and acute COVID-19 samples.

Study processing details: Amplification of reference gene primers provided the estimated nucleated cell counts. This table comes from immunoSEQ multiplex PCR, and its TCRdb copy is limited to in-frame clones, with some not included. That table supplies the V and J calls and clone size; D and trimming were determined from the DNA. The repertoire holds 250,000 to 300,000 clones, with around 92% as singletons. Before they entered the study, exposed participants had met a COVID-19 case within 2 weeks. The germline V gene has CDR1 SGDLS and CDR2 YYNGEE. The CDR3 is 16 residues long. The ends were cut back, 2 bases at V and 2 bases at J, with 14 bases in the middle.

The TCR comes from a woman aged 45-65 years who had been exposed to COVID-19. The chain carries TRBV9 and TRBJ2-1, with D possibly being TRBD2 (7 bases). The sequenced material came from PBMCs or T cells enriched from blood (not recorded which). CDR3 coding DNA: TGTGCCAGCAGCGTCCGGGGGGCGGGTCCCTACAATGAGCAGTTCTTC. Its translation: CASSVRGAGPYNEQFF.